The 26 T cell receptor beta chains below were found in one sample sequenced in a study of CD8 T cells in ankylosing spondylitis. TCRdb fed the 5' RACE reads into MiXCR, producing one record per CDR3 protein. The sample holds tens of thousands of distinct CDR3 sequences, around 6.7% seen once. The source material was blood, either unsorted or a sorted T cell fraction (not recorded which). These receptors came from a male donor with ankylosing spondylitis or in good health (not recorded which).

This clonotype showed up many times. This chain joins TRBV6-1 and TRBJ2-7; 12 bases agree with TRBD2. V shed 7 bases and J 4 bases; nucleotides not matched to a gene: 8. Germline CDR1 is MNHNS and CDR2 is SASEGT. This CDR3 has 15 amino acids. The DNA of the CDR3 is TGTGCCAGCAAAAGCGAGGGACTAGCGGGTTACGAGCAGTACTTC. This translates into CASKSEGLAGYEQYF.

Turning to this clonotype: One junction end does not reproduce the germline sequence, and a read error may be involved. The CDR3, as DNA: TGTACCAGCTGTTTAGCGAGGGACAGATCCGGGACTAATGAAAAACTGTTTTTT. This codes for CTSCLARDRSGTNEKLFF. The genes are TRBV12-3 or TRBV12-4 and TRBJ1-4; TRBD1 matches 7 bases. This CDR3 is built from 18 residues.

This clonotype came up many times. The chain combines TRBV21-1 with TRBJ2-1; the DNA was not compared with TRBD2, the D call given in the table. TRBV21-1 is labeled a pseudogene. The CDR3 consists of 14 residues. The CDR3 DNA is TGTGCCAGCAGCGCGACTAGCGGGAGGGCCTTCGAATTCTTC. This gives the protein CASSATSGRAFEFF.

This clonotype has at least ten counts. V gene TRBV28 combines with J gene TRBJ2-1; 7 bases match TRBD2. Looked up from germline, CDR1 is MDHEN and CDR2 is SYDVKM. After removal of 7 bases from V and 0 bases from J, the junction contained 9 bases not matched to a gene. The CDR3 runs to 16 residues. The CDR3 protein is CASNKGGRHSYNEQFF. DNA of the CDR3: TGTGCCAGCAACAAGGGAGGGAGACACTCCTACAATGAGCAGTTCTTC.

This clonotype occurred many times. In DNA form, the CDR3 reads TGCGCCAGCAGCTTGACCTTGGACAGGGATATCTACGAGCAGTACTTC. This gives the protein CASSLTLDRDIYEQYF. The chain joins TRBV5-1 to TRBJ2-7; 8 positions match TRBD1. The CDR3 totals 16 residues. J was trimmed by 3 bases and V by 1 base; bases with no gene match: 9. Germline assignment: CDR1 SGHRS and CDR2 YFSETQ.

Ten or more counts support this clonotype. CDR3 sequence reads: CASSPTPADTEAFF. In DNA, the CDR3 is TGTGCCAGCAGCCCTACACCGGCGGACACTGAAGCTTTCTTT. The J gene is TRBJ1-1, the V gene TRBV7-9, with no clear D. Trimming cost V 5 bases and J 3 bases, with 13 bases left between them. From germline, CDR1 is SEHNR and CDR2 FQNEAQ (reference sequence). The CDR3 sequence is 14 residues long.

This clonotype was recorded at least ten times. The chain combines TRBV5-1 with TRBJ2-6, with D unresolved. Trimming removed 2 bases at V and 1 base at J, with 13 bases between. Germline V CDR1 and CDR2: SGHRS, YFSETQ. The CDR3 sequence is 17 residues long. CDR3 sequence (DNA): TGCGCCAGCAGCTTCTATACGGTTACATCTGGGGCCAACGTCCTGACTTTC. Its protein product is CASSFYTVTSGANVLTF.

Concerning this clonotype: Relative to the germline gene, one junction end is altered; a read error may explain this. V gene TRBV2 combines with J gene TRBJ2-1, with 7 bases lining up with TRBD1. Germline V gene sequence: CDR1 SNHLY, CDR2 FYNNEI. This CDR3 contains 14 residues. The CDR3 DNA reads as TGTGCCAGCAGGAGACAGGGCACATACACTGAGCAGTTCTTC. Translation: CASRRQGTYTEQFF.

This clonotype was found many times. This chain links TRBV7-9 with TRBJ2-2; D uncertain. Trimming cost V 1 base and J 6 bases, with 6 bases left between them. The CDR3 covers 13 residues. Per the germline V gene, CDR1 is SEHNR and CDR2 is FQNEAQ (reference sequence). CDR3 sequence (DNA): TGTGCCAGCAGCTTAGATACTGCCGGGGAGCTGTTTTTT. Its protein is CASSLDTAGELFF.

This clonotype was recorded at least ten times. The chain carries TRBV20-1 and TRBJ2-3; 13 bases match TRBD2. The ends lost 5 bases at V and 1 base at J; junction bases unmatched: 9. This CDR3 has 17 amino acids. Germline assignment: CDR1 DFQATT and CDR2 SNEGSKA (reference sequence). CDR3 DNA: TGCAGTGCTGGACTAGCGGGAGCCCCGATAGGCACAGATACGCAGTATTTT. This translates into CSAGLAGAPIGTDTQYF.

This clonotype was recorded at least ten times. J is TRBJ1-5 and V is TRBV2; D possibly corresponds to TRBD1 (5 bases). V lost 5 bases to trimming and J lost 4 bases, with 9 bases between them. The CDR3 has 13 amino acids. CDR1 and CDR2 (germline): SNHLY, FYNNEI. The chain's CDR3 is CASSRTTNQPQHF. CDR3 nucleotide sequence: TGTGCCAGCAGTCGGACAACTAATCAGCCCCAGCATTTT.

This clonotype occurred many times. V usage is TRBV12-3 or TRBV12-4 and J usage is TRBJ2-2, with 7 bases fitting TRBD1. The CDR3 spans 12 residues. The V and J ends lost 11 bases and 7 bases, in that order; junction bases with no gene match: 7. DNA for the CDR3: TGTGCCGGTATCAGGGGGAACGGGGAGCTGTTTTTT. Translation gives CAGIRGNGELFF.

V usage is TRBV11-2 and J usage is TRBJ2-5, with D unclear. Germline assignment: CDR1 SGHAT and CDR2 FQNNGV. The germline V and J ends were trimmed by 1 base and 0 bases, with 9 bases remaining between them. CDR3 length: 15 amino acids. CDR3 amino acids: CASSLVVSDQETQYF. CDR3 sequence (DNA): TGTGCCAGCAGCTTAGTTGTATCCGACCAAGAGACCCAGTACTTC. Combining the CDR3 with reference TRBV11-2 and TRBJ2-5 gives the whole variable domain EAGVAQSPRYKIIEKRQSVAFWCNPISGHATLYWYQQILGQGPKLLIQFQNNGVVDDSQLPKDRFSAERLKGVDSTLKIQPAKLEDSAVYLCASSLVVSDQETQYFGPGTRLLVL.

This clonotype was recorded many times. This rearrangement joins TRBV12-3 or TRBV12-4 to TRBJ1-1; D ambiguous. This CDR3 spans 15 amino acids. V was cut by 6 bases and J by 3 bases, with 17 bases left in between. The CDR3 reads CASRPRGAADTEAFF. The CDR3 DNA is TGTGCCAGCAGACCTCGGGGTGCGGCCGACACTGAAGCTTTCTTT.

This clonotype was recorded a few times. The rearrangement links TRBV7-9 to TRBJ2-1, with D unresolved. The germline V gene has CDR1 SEHNR and CDR2 FQNEAQ (reference sequence). V lost 3 bases and J 7 bases, leaving 16 bases between the germline ends. CDR3 size: 15 residues. The DNA for the CDR3 is TGTGCCAGCAGCTTCCCGGTTAACTTGGGGAATGAGCAGTTCTTC. Its translation is CASSFPVNLGNEQFF.

Ten or more counts support this clonotype. V gene TRBV27 combines with J gene TRBJ2-7, with D hard to call. CDR1 MNHEY and CDR2 SMNVEV come from the germline V gene (reference sequence). V lost 2 bases to trimming and J lost 1 base, with 12 bases between them. The length of the CDR3 is 15 residues. The CDR3 loop reads CASSLAIGRSYEQYF. The CDR3 DNA reads TGTGCCAGCAGTTTAGCCATTGGACGTTCCTACGAGCAGTACTTC.

This clonotype has at least ten counts. This chain connects TRBV5-1 to TRBJ2-2, with 12 bases identical to TRBD1. CDR3 length equals 16 residues. The germline gives CDR1 SGHRS, CDR2 YFSETQ. With V trimmed by 3 bases and J by 4 bases, 4 bases remained unmatched. The CDR3 protein is CASSWGQGATTGELFF. CDR3 sequence (DNA): TGCGCCAGCAGCTGGGGACAGGGGGCTACCACCGGGGAGCTGTTTTTT.

The chain uses TRBV11-2 and TRBJ2-1; 11 bases are a match to TRBD2. The CDR3 length is 16 residues. Germline assignment: CDR1 SGHAT and CDR2 FQNNGV. With 6 bases clipped from V and 5 bases from J, the junction kept 9 bases outside the gene matches. In nucleotides, the CDR3 is TGTGCCAGCAGACCGATTAGCGGGAGGGACCACAATGAGCAGTTCTTC. This translates into CASRPISGRDHNEQFF.

Ten or more counts support this clonotype. The chain recombines TRBV29-1 with TRBJ1-2; TRBD1 agrees at 8 bases. Germline V CDR1 and CDR2: SQVTM, ANQGSEA. Trimming took 1 base from V and 8 from J; bases not matched to a gene: 6. There are 13 residues in the CDR3. The CDR3, as DNA: TGCAGCGTTGAAGGACAGGACAGGGTCGGCTACACCTTC. Translated, it gives CSVEGQDRVGYTF. Filled out from reference TRBV29-1 and TRBJ1-2, the complete variable domain reads SAVISQKPSRDICQRGTSLTIQCQVDSQVTMMFWYRQQPGQSLTLIATANQGSEATYESGFVIDKFPISRPNLTFSTLTVSNMSPEDSSIYLCSVEGQDRVGYTFGSGTRLTVV.

In this sample, this clonotype turned up many times. The CDR3 spells CASNYGTSGYNEQFF. The CDR3 nucleotides are TGTGCCAGCAACTACGGGACTAGCGGTTACAATGAGCAGTTCTTC. This chain connects TRBV12-3 or TRBV12-4 to TRBJ2-1; 11 bases line up with TRBD2. This CDR3 spans 15 amino acids. V gave up 7 bases and J gave up 4 bases; unmatched junction bases: 6.

Ten or more counts support this clonotype. The rearrangement links TRBV7-2 to TRBJ2-5, with 7 nucleotides matching TRBD2. Germline CDR1 reads SGHTA; CDR2 reads FQGNSA. This CDR3 region has 13 residues. The ends lost 3 bases at V and 3 bases at J; junction bases unmatched: 1. The CDR3 protein is CASSFAGEETQYF. The CDR3 DNA reads TGTGCCAGCAGCTTTGCGGGAGAAGAGACCCAGTACTTC.

This chain joins TRBV3-1 and TRBJ2-4; 7 bases fit TRBD1. The J segment lost 7 bases and the V segment lost 4 bases, leaving 7 bases of the junction unmatched. The CDR3 totals 14 residues. The germline gives CDR1 LGHDT, CDR2 YNNKEL (reference sequence). This CDR3 is CASSPLIGGNIQYF. The CDR3 region has the DNA TGTGCCAGCAGCCCCCTAATAGGGGGCAACATTCAGTACTTC.

This clonotype is termed medium-sized. The chain is built from TRBV4-2 and TRBJ2-7; the match to TRBD2 covers 7 bases. Per germline, CDR1 LGHNA and CDR2 YNFKEQ. The CDR3 sequence is 14 residues long. J was trimmed by 2 bases and V by 7 bases; bases with no gene match: 8. CDR3 amino acids: CASTQTSNTYEQYF. CDR3 in DNA: TGTGCCAGCACCCAGACTAGCAATACCTACGAGCAGTACTTC.

This clonotype was detected many times. The chain employs TRBV10-3 and TRBJ2-5; TRBD1 might be the D (6 bases). Looked up from germline, CDR1 is ENHRY and CDR2 is SYGVKD. This CDR3 has 15 residues. V lost 0 bases and J 4 bases, leaving 12 bases between the germline ends. CDR3 amino acids: CAISESTGGRETQYF. The CDR3 DNA reads TGTGCCATCAGTGAGTCGACTGGGGGCAGAGAGACCCAGTACTTC.

The CDR3 DNA reads TGCGCCAGCAGCCTCAGGGGAGTGAACACCGGGGAGCTGTTTTTT. Protein: CASSLRGVNTGELFF. The chain has TRBV5-1 and TRBJ2-2; a possible D gene is TRBD1 (6 bases). Looked up from germline, CDR1 is SGHRS and CDR2 is YFSETQ. The CDR3 runs to 15 residues. The V end lost 4 bases, the J end lost 1 base, and 11 bases lay between the germline ends.

This clonotype was detected ten times or more. V is TRBV5-1 and J is TRBJ1-1, with TRBD1 matching over 10 bases. The CDR3 has 18 residues. Trimming took 4 bases from V and 3 from J; bases not matched to a gene: 15. CDR1 and CDR2 (germline): SGHRS, YFSETQ. This chain's CDR3 is CASSVGTGASAWDTEAFF. The DNA for the CDR3 is TGCGCCAGCAGCGTAGGGACAGGGGCTTCTGCATGGGACACTGAAGCTTTCTTT.